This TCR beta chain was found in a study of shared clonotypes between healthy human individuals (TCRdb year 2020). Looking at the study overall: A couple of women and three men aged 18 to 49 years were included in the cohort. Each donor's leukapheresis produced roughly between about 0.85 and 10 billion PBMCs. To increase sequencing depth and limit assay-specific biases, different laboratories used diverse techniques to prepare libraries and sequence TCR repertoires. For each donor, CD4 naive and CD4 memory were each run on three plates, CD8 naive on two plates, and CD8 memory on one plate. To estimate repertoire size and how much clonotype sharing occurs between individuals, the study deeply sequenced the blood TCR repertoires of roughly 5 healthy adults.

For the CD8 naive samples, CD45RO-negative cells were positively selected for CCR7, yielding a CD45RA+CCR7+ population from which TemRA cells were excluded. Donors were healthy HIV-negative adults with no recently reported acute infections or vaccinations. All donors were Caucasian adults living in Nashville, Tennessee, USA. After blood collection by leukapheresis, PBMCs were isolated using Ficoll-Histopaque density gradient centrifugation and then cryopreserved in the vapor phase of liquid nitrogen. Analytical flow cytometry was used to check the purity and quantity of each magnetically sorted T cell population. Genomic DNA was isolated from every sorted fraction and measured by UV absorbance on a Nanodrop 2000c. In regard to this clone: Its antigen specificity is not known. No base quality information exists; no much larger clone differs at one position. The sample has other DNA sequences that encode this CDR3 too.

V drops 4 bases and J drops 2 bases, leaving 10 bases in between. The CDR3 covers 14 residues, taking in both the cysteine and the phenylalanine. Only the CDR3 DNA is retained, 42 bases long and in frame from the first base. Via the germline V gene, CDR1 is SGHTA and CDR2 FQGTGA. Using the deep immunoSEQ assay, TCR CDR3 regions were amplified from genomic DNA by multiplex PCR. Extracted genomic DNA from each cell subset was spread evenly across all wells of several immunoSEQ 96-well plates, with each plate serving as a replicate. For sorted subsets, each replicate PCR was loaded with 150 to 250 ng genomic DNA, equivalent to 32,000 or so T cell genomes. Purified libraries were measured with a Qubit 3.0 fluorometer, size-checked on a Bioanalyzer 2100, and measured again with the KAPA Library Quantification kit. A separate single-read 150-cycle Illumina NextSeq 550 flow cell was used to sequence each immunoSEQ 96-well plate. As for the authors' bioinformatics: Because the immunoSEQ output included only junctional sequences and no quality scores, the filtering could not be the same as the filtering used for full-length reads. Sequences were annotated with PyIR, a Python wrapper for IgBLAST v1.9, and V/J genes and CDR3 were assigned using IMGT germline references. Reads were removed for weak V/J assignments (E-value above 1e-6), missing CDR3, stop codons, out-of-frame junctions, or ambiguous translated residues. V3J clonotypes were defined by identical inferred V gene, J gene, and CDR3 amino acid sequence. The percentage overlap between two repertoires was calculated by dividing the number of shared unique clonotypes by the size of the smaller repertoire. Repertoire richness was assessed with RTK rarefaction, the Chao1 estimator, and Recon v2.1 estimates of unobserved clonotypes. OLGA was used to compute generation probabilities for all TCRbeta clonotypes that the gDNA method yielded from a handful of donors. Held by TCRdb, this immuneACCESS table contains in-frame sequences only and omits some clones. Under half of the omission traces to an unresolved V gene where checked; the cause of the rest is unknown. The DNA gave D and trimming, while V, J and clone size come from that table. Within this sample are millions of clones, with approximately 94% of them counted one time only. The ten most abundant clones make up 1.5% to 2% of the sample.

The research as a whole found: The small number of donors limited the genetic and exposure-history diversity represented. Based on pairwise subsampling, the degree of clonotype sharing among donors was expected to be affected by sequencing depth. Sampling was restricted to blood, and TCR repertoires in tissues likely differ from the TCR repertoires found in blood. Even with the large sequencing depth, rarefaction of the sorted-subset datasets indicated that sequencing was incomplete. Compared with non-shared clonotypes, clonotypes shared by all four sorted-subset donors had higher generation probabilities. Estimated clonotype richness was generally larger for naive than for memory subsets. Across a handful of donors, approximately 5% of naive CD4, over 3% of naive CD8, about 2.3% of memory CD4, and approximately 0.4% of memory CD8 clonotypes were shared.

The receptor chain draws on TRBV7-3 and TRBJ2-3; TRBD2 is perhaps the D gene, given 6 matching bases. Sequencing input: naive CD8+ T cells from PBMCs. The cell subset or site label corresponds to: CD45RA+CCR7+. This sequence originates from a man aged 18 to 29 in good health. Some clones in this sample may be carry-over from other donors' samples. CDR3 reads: CASSSGSSTDTQYF. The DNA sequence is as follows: TGTGCCAGCAGCTCCGGGAGTTCCACAGATACGCAGTATTTT.